This entry lists 15 T cell receptor beta chains sequenced from one sample in a study of blood T cell repertoires in COVID-19. Assay: immunoSEQ multiplex PCR; the TCRdb copy retains only in-frame clones and omits some. The data contain roughly 100,000 clones, 84% of them singletons. The sample comprised peripheral blood. The receptor set was obtained from a human donor in a cohort sampled during active or convalescent COVID-19.

The V call is TRBV10-3, the J call TRBJ1-1; D is possibly TRBD1 (5 bases). Germline V gene sequence: CDR1 ENHRY, CDR2 SYGVKD. Trimming pared 7 bases from V and 1 base from J, leaving 13 bases between. The CDR3 length is 14 residues. The CDR3 DNA reads TGTGCCATCATAGGGTCAGGGCCGAACACTGAAGCTTTCTTT. It codes for CAIIGSGPNTEAFF.

This chain connects TRBV2 to TRBJ1-1; 10 bases map to TRBD1. CDR3 length equals 17 residues. V was pared by 5 bases and J by 4 bases, with 13 bases of the junction left unmatched. Germline V lookup: CDR1 SNHLY, CDR2 FYNNEI. The CDR3 protein is CASSYVGGTGDITEAFF. The CDR3 DNA sequence: TGTGCCAGCAGTTATGTGGGGGGGACAGGGGATATCACTGAAGCTTTCTTT. The whole variable domain, filled in from reference TRBV2 and TRBJ1-1, reads EPEVTQTPSHQVTQMGQEVILRCVPISNHLYFYWYRQILGQKVEFLVSFYNNEISEKSEIFDDQFSVERPDGSNFTLKIRSTKLEDSAMYFCASSYVGGTGDITEAFFGQGTRLTVV.

The chain uses TRBV5-1 and TRBJ2-1; 7 bases map to TRBD1. The CDR3 has 14 residues. Germline CDR1 reads SGHRS; CDR2 reads YFSETQ. V lost 4 bases, J lost 7 bases, and 8 bases stayed unmatched. For the CDR3, the DNA is TGCGCCAGCAGCACCCAGGGGGAAGGGAATGAGCAGTTCTTC. It encodes CASSTQGEGNEQFF.

The chain joins TRBV5-6 to TRBJ1-5; D uncertain. The V end lost 4 bases, the J end lost 4 bases, and 15 bases lay between the germline ends. The CDR3 loop spans 15 amino acids. CDR1 and CDR2 (germline): SGHDT, YYEEEE. As DNA, the CDR3 is TGTGCCAGCAGCAGCCTGGGAGGTGTGAATCAGCCCCAGCATTTT. Translated: CASSSLGGVNQPQHF.

The chain combines TRBV4-1 with TRBJ1-2, with 9 bases fitting TRBD1. The CDR3 length is 17 residues. Germline assignment: CDR1 MGHRA and CDR2 YSYEKL. Germline trimming cut 1 base from V and 0 bases from J; bases unmatched to any gene: 6. Here the CDR3 DNA reads TGCGCCAGCAGCCAAGGGGGGACAGGGCAAGCTAACTATGGCTACACCTTC. This encodes CASSQGGTGQANYGYTF.

The chain uses TRBV3-1 (or the pseudogene TRBV3-2) and TRBJ1-4; the D gene is possibly TRBD1 (5 bases). The germline V gene has CDR1 LGHDT and CDR2 YNNKEL (reference sequence). The CDR3 sequence is 15 residues long. V dropped 1 base and J dropped 8 bases, with 14 bases sitting between them. CDR3 sequence (DNA): TGTGCCAGCAGCCAAGTTTCCAGGGTTGGCGAAAAACTGTTTTTT. This translates into CASSQVSRVGEKLFF.

The rearrangement links TRBV9 to TRBJ2-7; D perhaps matches TRBD2 (5 bases). The CDR3 contains 14 residues. Germline loops: CDR1 SGDLS, CDR2 YYNGEE. Between the trimmed V and J ends, which lost 0 bases and 4 bases, there was a span of 11 bases. This CDR3 reads CASSVGEGRYEQYF. CDR3 bases: TGTGCCAGCAGCGTAGGCGAGGGTAGGTACGAGCAGTACTTC.

The genes are TRBV9 and TRBJ1-2; 7 bases are a match to TRBD1. CDR3 size: 14 residues. V lost 4 bases to trimming and J lost 7 bases; unmatched junction nucleotides: 10. Germline CDR1 reads SGDLS; CDR2 reads YYNGEE. DNA of the CDR3: TGTGCCAGCAGCTCCCAGACAGGGAGTGGTGGCTACACCTTC. Its protein is CASSSQTGSGGYTF.

The chain recombines TRBV10-2 with TRBJ1-2, with D possibly being TRBD1 (6 bases). Germline values: CDR1 WSHSY, CDR2 SAAADI. The CDR3 runs to 15 residues. V was shortened by 0 bases and J by 4 bases, with 12 bases between the two germline ends. The CDR3 DNA sequence: TGCGCCAGCAGTGAGTCACAAGTCAGGGGCTATGGCTACACCTTC. It yields the protein CASSESQVRGYGYTF.

This chain connects TRBV7-9 to TRBJ1-1, with D possibly matching TRBD1 (6 bases). Trimming cost V 4 bases and J 1 base, with 10 bases left between them. Germline assignment: CDR1 SEHNR and CDR2 FQNEAQ (reference sequence). The CDR3 covers 14 residues. The CDR3 nucleotides read TGTGCCAGCAGCTCCTGGACAGAGAACACTGAAGCTTTCTTT. It encodes CASSSWTENTEAFF.

This sequence joins TRBV6-5 and TRBJ1-1, with D uncertain. This CDR3 comprises 15 residues. The ends were cut back, 8 bases at V and 1 base at J, with 17 bases in the middle. Germline V gene data show CDR1 as MNHEY and CDR2 as SVGAGI. The DNA for the CDR3 is TGTGCCAGCGTGTGGCGGCCTAACCAGAACACTGAAGCTTTCTTT. This codes for CASVWRPNQNTEAFF.

This clone was recorded a few times. The chain carries TRBV7-6 and TRBJ2-1; 12 bases line up with TRBD2. The CDR3 length is 17 residues. Germline assignment: CDR1 SGHVS and CDR2 FNYEAQ. J was trimmed by 5 bases and V by 1 base; bases with no gene match: 6. The CDR3 region has the DNA TGTGCCAGCAGCTTAGGGACTAGCGGGATCGGAGACAATGAGCAGTTCTTC. It encodes CASSLGTSGIGDNEQFF.

This clone was found many times. The chain carries TRBV19 and TRBJ1-5; no clear D gene. The length of the CDR3 is 13 residues. V was pared by 6 bases and J by 2 bases, with 8 bases between. In germline, CDR1 is LNHDA, CDR2 SQIVND (reference sequence). The CDR3 DNA follows: TGTGCCAGTAGACCTACGGGCAATCAGCCCCAGCATTTT. As protein: CASRPTGNQPQHF.

CDR3 loop: CASSITGAHETQYF. The CDR3 DNA reads as TGTGCCAGTAGTATTACAGGGGCACACGAGACCCAGTACTTC. The chain uses TRBV19 and TRBJ2-5, with 7 bases lining up with TRBD1. The V segment lost 3 bases and the J segment 5 bases; nucleotides outside the gene matches: 6. Germline V gene sequence: CDR1 LNHDA, CDR2 SQIVND (reference sequence). The CDR3 is 14 residues long. The full variable domain, in which reference TRBV19 and TRBJ2-5 provide the parts outside the CDR3, is DGGITQSPKYLFRKEGQNVTLSCEQNLNHDAMYWYRQDPGQGLRLIYYSQIVNDFQKGDIAEGYSVSREKKESFPLTVTSAQKNPTAFYLCASSITGAHETQYFGPGTRLLVL.

The table lists this clone with a few counts. The chain couples TRBV4-2 to TRBJ2-2, with D perhaps TRBD2 (5 bases). Between the trimmed V and J ends, which lost 5 bases and 5 bases, there was a span of 12 bases. CDR3 length equals 14 residues. Per the germline V gene, CDR1 is LGHNA and CDR2 is YNFKEQ. CDR3 sequence: CASSEGLRTGELFF. The CDR3 DNA follows: TGTGCCAGCAGCGAGGGTCTGCGGACCGGGGAGCTGTTTTTT.